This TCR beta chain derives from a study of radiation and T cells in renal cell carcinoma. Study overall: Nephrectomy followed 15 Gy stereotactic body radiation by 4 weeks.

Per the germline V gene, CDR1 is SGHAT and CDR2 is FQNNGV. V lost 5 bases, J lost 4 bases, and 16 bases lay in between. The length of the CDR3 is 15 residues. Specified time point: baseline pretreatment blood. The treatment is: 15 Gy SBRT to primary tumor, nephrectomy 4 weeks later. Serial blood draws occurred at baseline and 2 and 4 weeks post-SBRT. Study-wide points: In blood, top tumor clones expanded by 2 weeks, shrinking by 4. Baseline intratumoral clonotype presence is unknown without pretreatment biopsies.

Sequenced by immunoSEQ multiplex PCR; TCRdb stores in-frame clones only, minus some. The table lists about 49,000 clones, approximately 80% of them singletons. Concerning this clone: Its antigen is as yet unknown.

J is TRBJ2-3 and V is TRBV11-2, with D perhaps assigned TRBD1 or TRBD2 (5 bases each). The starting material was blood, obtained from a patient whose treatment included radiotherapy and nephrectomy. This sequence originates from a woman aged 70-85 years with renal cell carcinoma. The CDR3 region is CASSPFEGLADTQYF. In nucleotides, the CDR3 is TGTGCCAGCAGCCCGTTCGAGGGGCTTGCAGATACGCAGTATTTT.